This T cell receptor beta chain was documented in a study of blood T cell repertoires in COVID-19. Study as a whole: Specimens from acute and convalescent COVID-19 originated in the United States, Italy and Spain. From T cells, B-cell-depleted T cells, or PBMCs came the material, which was cDNA or gDNA.

Source study methods: Using reference gene primer amplification, nucleated cell counts were estimated. Generated by immunoSEQ multiplex PCR, the TCRdb table keeps only in-frame clones and is missing some. The V and J calls and clone size come from that table; D and trimming were worked out from the DNA. Among approximately 380,000 clones listed, roughly 85% were seen once. V lost 5 bases and J lost 2, with 13 bases in between. Germline CDR1 reads SGHAT; CDR2 reads FQNNGV. The CDR3 has 15 amino acids. This TCR came from a woman between 18 and 29 years old with acute or convalescent COVID-19. Sequenced material: peripheral blood. The chain links TRBV11-2 to TRBJ1-3; TRBD1 is a possible D gene (6 bases). CDR3 sequence (DNA): TGTGCCAGCAGCGGGCAGGGGCAAACTGGAAACACCATATATTTT. Translating gives CASSGQGQTGNTIYF.